A selection of T cell receptor beta chains follows, all from one sample in a study of T cells in Graves' hyperthyroidism and ophthalmopathy. TCRdb ran MiXCR on the multiplex PCR reads and lists one entry per CDR3 protein. This sample yields a few hundred thousand distinct CDR3 sequences, of which 15% to 20% are seen a single time; about a sixth belongs to the top ten. Specimen: blood. The source of these receptors is a middle-aged woman with Graves' ophthalmopathy. Each CDR3 is given with its conserved first and last residue. D genes are given only for firm matches. Size is stated for part of the rows, as once, few or many counts, or as a class when the clone is expanded.

12 | TRBJ2-2 | . | TRBV7-3 | many | TGTGCCAGCAGCGCCGCCAGCGGGGAGCTGTTTTTT | CASSAASGELFF
14 | TRBJ1-1 | . | TRBV6-1 | many | TGTGCCAGCACCGCCGAGGGGAGGAACGGTGAAGCTTTCTTT | CASTAEGRNGEAFF
15 | TRBJ2-2 | . | TRBV27 | . | TGTGCCAGCAGGACAGGACAAAGGAACACCGGGGAGCTGTTTTTT | CASRTGQRNTGELFF
16 | TRBJ1-3 | TRBD1 | TRBV5-1 | many | TGCGCCAGCAGCTTGGCGGGACAGGCCTATGGAAACACCATATATTTT | CASSLAGQAYGNTIYF
15 | TRBJ1-5 | TRBD1 | TRBV12-3/TRBV12-4 | many | TGTGCCAGCAGTCAGGGACAGGGGGGTGCTCAGCCCCAGCATTTT | CASSQGQGGAQPQHF
14 | TRBJ1-2 | . | TRBV7-9 | few | TGTGCCAGCAGCCTCTCGACAGGTCTGACGGGCTACACCTTC | CASSLSTGLTGYTF
15 | TRBJ1-6 | TRBD1 | TRBV12-3/TRBV12-4 | many | TGTGCCAGCAGTCCTAGGACAGGGGGGAATTCACCCCTCCACTTT | CASSPRTGGNSPLHF
14 | TRBJ2-7 | TRBD1 | TRBV6-1 | few | TGTGCCAGCAGTGAAATAGGGGGCGTATACGAGCAGTACTTC | CASSEIGGVYEQYF
15 | TRBJ2-7 | TRBD1 | TRBV20-1 | many | TGCAGTGCCGAGAAAGGGGACAGGGGTTTGTACGAGCAGTACTTC | CSAEKGDRGLYEQYF
20 | TRBJ2-5 | TRBD2 | TRBV6-2/TRBV6-3 | . | TGTGCCAGCAGTTACTCGTCACAGGCGGGACTAGCGGGGGTGATAGAGACCCAGTACTTC | CASSYSSQAGLAGVIETQYF
18 | TRBJ2-5 | TRBD2 | TRBV7-6 | few | TGTGCCAGCAGCTTCATACCTTCTAGCGGGCCCTCTCAACAGACCCAGTACTTC | CASSFIPSSGPSQQTQYF
17 | TRBJ1-2 | . | TRBV20-1 | many | TGCAGTGCTAGAGTTTTAAACAGGGCCGACCCTCACTATGGCTACACCTTC | CSARVLNRADPHYGYTF
15 | TRBJ1-5 | TRBD1 | TRBV30 | . | TGTGCCTGGAACTTGAGAGGGACAGGGGATCAGCCCCAGCATTTT | CAWNLRGTGDQPQHF
14 | TRBJ1-1 | . | TRBV6-1 | many | TGTGCCAGCAGAATCCTCGGGGCCCCCACTGAAGCTTTCTTT | CASRILGAPTEAFF
16 | TRBJ2-2 | . | TRBV9 | many | TGTGCCAGCAGCGTAGGGGCAACGACCAACACCGGGGAGCTGTTTTTT | CASSVGATTNTGELFF
14 | TRBJ2-7 | TRBD1 | TRBV6-5 | many | TGTGCCAGCAGAACCGGGACAGGGGCCTACGAGCAGTACTTC | CASRTGTGAYEQYF
18 | TRBJ2-4 | TRBD1 | TRBV10-3 | many | TGTGCCATCAGTGATGCCCCGGGACAGTCAATAGCCAAAAACATTCAGTACTTC | CAISDAPGQSIAKNIQYF
16 | TRBJ2-7 | . | TRBV6-2/TRBV6-3 | many | TGTGCCAGCAGCGAGGCATCAGCGTCCAGCCTCTACGAGCAGTACTTC | CASSEASASSLYEQYF
13 | TRBJ2-5 | . | TRBV11-3 | many | TGTGCCAGCAGCTTAGCCTGGAGAGAGACCCAGTACTTC | CASSLAWRETQYF
14 | TRBJ1-1 | TRBD1 | TRBV12-3/TRBV12-4 | many | TGTGCCAGCAGTGAGACAGGGGAGAACACTGAAGCTTTCTTT | CASSETGENTEAFF
14 | TRBJ2-3 | . | TRBV5-1 | . | TGCGCCAGCAGCTTTGGTCCGGGCCCAGATACGCAGTATTTT | CASSFGPGPDTQYF
14 | TRBJ2-5 | TRBD1 | TRBV30 | . | TGTGCCTGGAGGGACGGGACAGGGACGGAGACCCAGTACTTC | CAWRDGTGTETQYF
13 | TRBJ1-2 | . | TRBV6-1 | . | TGTGCCAGCACTGCCAGGACTAACTATGGCTACACCTTC | CASTARTNYGYTF
15 | TRBJ2-7 | TRBD2 | TRBV4-3 | many | TGCGCCAGCAGCCAGGCCGGGACTAGCGGATACGAGCAGTACTTC | CASSQAGTSGYEQYF
15 | TRBJ2-7 | TRBD1 | TRBV11-2 | . | TGTGCCAGCAGCTACCCATACAGGGGGCGCGGGGAGCAGTACTTC | CASSYPYRGRGEQYF
15 | TRBJ2-7 | TRBD2 | TRBV7-2 | many | TGTGCCAGCAGCCCGACGGGAGGGGTGACCTACGAGCAGTACTTC | CASSPTGGVTYEQYF
14 | TRBJ2-7 | TRBD2 | TRBV7-4 | . | TGTGAGCCACCGTCGGCTAGCGGAAGCTACGAGCAGTACTTC | CEPPSASGSYEQYF
14 | TRBJ1-2 | . | TRBV6-2/TRBV6-3 | many | TGTGCCAGCAGCTCCCGGGACTCCATCTATGGCTACACCTTC | CASSSRDSIYGYTF
16 | TRBJ1-5 | . | TRBV20-1 | many | TGCAGTGCTAGATGGAATCGGGGGACTTACAATCAGCCCCAGCATTTT | CSARWNRGTYNQPQHF
17 | TRBJ1-2 | . | TRBV6-5 | many | TGTGCCAGCAGTTACTCGATCAATGCGGGGGGCCCCGGGGGCTACACCTTC | CASSYSINAGGPGGYTF
12 | TRBJ2-7 | . | TRBV2 | many | TGTGCCAGCAGATCAACAGGGCACGAGCAGTACTTC | CASRSTGHEQYF
13 | TRBJ1-1 | . | TRBV27 | . | TGTGCCAGCAGAAGTAGTGGAACTCTCGGAGCTTTCTTT | CASRSSGTLGAFF
17 | TRBJ2-7 | TRBD2 | TRBV3-1 | many | TGTGCCAGCAGCCACTCTACCTTCGGGACTAGCGGCTACGAGCAGTACTTC | CASSHSTFGTSGYEQYF
15 | TRBJ1-3 | TRBD1 | TRBV6-1 | many | TGTGCCAGCAGTATAACAGGGGAGCCTGGAAACACCATATATTTT | CASSITGEPGNTIYF
15 | TRBJ1-5 | . | TRBV20-1 | many | TGCAGTGCCGAAGATGGTCCGTCGGTCGGTCAGCCCCAGCATTTT | CSAEDGPSVGQPQHF
14 | TRBJ2-2 | . | TRBV7-2 | many | TGTGCCAGCAGCTTAGAAGGTCTCCGGGGGGAGCTGTTTTTT | CASSLEGLRGELFF
15 | TRBJ2-7 | TRBD2 | TRBV9 | many | TGTGCCAGCAGCGTAGCCGGGAGCGGGGCCCACGAGCAGTACTTC | CASSVAGSGAHEQYF
16 | TRBJ1-1 | TRBD1 | TRBV12-3/TRBV12-4 | . | TGTGCCAGCAGTGTTTTACAGGGGGCAAGGAACACTGAAGCTTTCTTT | CASSVLQGARNTEAFF
14 | TRBJ2-7 | . | TRBV7-9 | many | TGTGCCAGCAGCGGGGGGGGACAGCGTTACGAGCAGTACTTC | CASSGGGQRYEQYF
15 | TRBJ1-2 | TRBD1 | TRBV6-5 | many | TGTGCCAGCAGTTACGGGACAGGGAGAAACTATGGCTACACCTTC | CASSYGTGRNYGYTF
16 | TRBJ2-7 | TRBD1 | TRBV14 | . | TGTGCCAGCAGCCAAGATCCAGGCAGGGGGTTATACGAGCAGTACTTC | CASSQDPGRGLYEQYF
15 | TRBJ2-7 | . | TRBV6-1 | . | TGTGCCAGCAGTCGCTCTCGGACTGAGTACTACGAGCAGTACTTC | CASSRSRTEYYEQYF
13 | TRBJ2-7 | . | TRBV20-1 | many | TGCAGTGCTAGAGCGGGGGGCAAAGACGAGCAGTACTTC | CSARAGGKDEQYF
14 | TRBJ1-5 | . | TRBV6-1 | many | TGTGCCAGCAGTGAAACGACAGGAAATCAGCCCCAGCATTTT | CASSETTGNQPQHF
13 | TRBJ1-1 | TRBD1 | TRBV27 | many | TGTGCCAGCAGGCTCGACAGGGGCACTGAAGCTTTCTTT | CASRLDRGTEAFF
16 | TRBJ2-5 | . | TRBV2 | . | TGTGCCAGCAGTCGATACCCGAGGGGGAAACAAGAGACCCAGTACTTC | CASSRYPRGKQETQYF
20 | TRBJ2-5 | TRBD2 | TRBV27 | many | TGTGCCAGCAGTCCTTTTCCGGGACTAGCGGGAGGGCCGTCGGCAGAGACCCAGTACTTC | CASSPFPGLAGGPSAETQYF
15 | TRBJ2-5 | TRBD2 | TRBV12-3/TRBV12-4 | . | TGTGCCAGCAGTCCCGGCAGCGGGAGCTTGAAGACCCAGTACTTC | CASSPGSGSLKTQYF
11 | TRBJ2-5 | . | TRBV28 | many | TGTGCCAGCAGCCGAGAAGAGACCCAGTACTTC | CASSREETQYF
15 | TRBJ2-5 | . | TRBV28 | many | TGTGCCAGCAGTTTAAAACTGCCCCCTCGGGAGACCCAGTACTTC | CASSLKLPPRETQYF
14 | TRBJ1-5 | . | TRBV28 | many | TGTGCCAGCAGTTTCCTCAGAGACAATCAGCCCCAGCATTTT | CASSFLRDNQPQHF